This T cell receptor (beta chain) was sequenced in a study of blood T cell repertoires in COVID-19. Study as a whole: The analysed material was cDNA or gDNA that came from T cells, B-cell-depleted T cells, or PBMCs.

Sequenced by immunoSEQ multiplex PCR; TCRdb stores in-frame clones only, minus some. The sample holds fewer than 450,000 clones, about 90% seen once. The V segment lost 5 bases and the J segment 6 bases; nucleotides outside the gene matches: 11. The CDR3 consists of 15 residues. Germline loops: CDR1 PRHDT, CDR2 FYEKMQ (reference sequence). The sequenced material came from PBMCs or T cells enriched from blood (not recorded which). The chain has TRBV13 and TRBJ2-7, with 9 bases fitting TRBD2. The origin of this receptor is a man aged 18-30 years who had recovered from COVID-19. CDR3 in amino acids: CASSGPPSGTGEQYF. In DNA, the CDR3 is TGTGCCAGCAGCGGACCCCCTAGCGGGACGGGCGAGCAGTACTTC.